Listed below are T cell receptor beta chains from one sample, sequenced in a study of shared clonotypes between healthy human individuals. Profiled with immunoSEQ multiplex PCR; TCRdb holds only in-frame clones, not every one. The top ten clones hold approximately 1.5% of a sample with about 980,000 clones, 76% of them seen once. Sequencing was carried out using memory CD4+ T cells sorted from blood. The receptors shown here come from a man between 18 and 29 years old in good health. Each CDR3 is given with its conserved first and last residue. Fields, in order: V gene, clone size, CDR3 length, CDR3 protein. A clone size is listed for some rows: how often the clone was seen (once, few, many), or a class if it is expanded.

TRBV9 | - | 13 | CASSVGPGDEQFF
TRBV4-1 | - | 15 | CASSQEFRGIDEQYF
TRBV6-1 | - | 13 | CASSAVYSYEQYF
TRBV5-4 | - | 14 | CASSPRWDTGELFF
TRBV9 | - | 12 | CASSFREETQYF
TRBV9 | - | 18 | CASSVPRAGTGRTDTQYF
TRBV19 | - | 13 | CASRDRVEGGYTF
TRBV10-2 | few | 14 | CASKSTSGNTEAFF
TRBV7-8 | - | 14 | CASSSYRGVEEQYF
TRBV9 | - | 14 | CASSANRGQGGYTF
TRBV7-8 | once | 16 | CASSWGLAGKTYEQYF
TRBV18 | - | 15 | CASSGDRVSGNTIYF
TRBV29-1 | - | 13 | CSVGTGGANGYTF
TRBV19 | - | 14 | CASSTNKNTGELFF
TRBV5-1 | - | 14 | CASNEGPGTDTQYF
TRBV5-5 | few | 16 | CASSLTSRQENSPLHF
TRBV18 | many | 16 | CASSPRTGINTGELFF
TRBV5-1 | - | 15 | CASSLDGVGNQPQHF
TRBV7-9 | - | 12 | CASSLGAAHAFF
TRBV4-3 | once | 15 | CASSQVETGRNEQFF
TRBV5-8 | - | 15 | CASSLEAGWNYGYTF
TRBV7-6 | - | 14 | CASSLVGSAYEQYF
TRBV28 | - | 19 | CASSPWRTGAGSRYYEQYF
TRBV2 | - | 14 | CASKSSSYNSPLHF
TRBV7-2 | - | 13 | CASSLFTVGELFF
TRBV4-1 | - | 15 | CASSRLAGGFNEQFF
TRBV11-2 | - | 15 | CASSPPGGSYNEQFF
TRBV18 | - | 14 | CASSSLSGTYGYTF
TRBV5-6 | - | 16 | CASSLVLSGPGYGYTF
TRBV28 | few | 13 | CASSFLNPPGLFF
TRBV7-2 | - | 14 | CASSLRTGSYEQYF
TRBV5-4 | once | 16 | CASSLGLAGGQETQYF
TRBV10-1 | once | 16 | CASSKTGTDFTDTQYF
TRBV6-6 | - | 15 | CASSSSGGVKDTQYF
TRBV30 | once | 12 | CAWSSRGNEQYF
TRBV30 | - | 12 | CAWSRPLEGYTF
TRBV10-3 | few | 11 | CAISERWEQFF
TRBV7-2 | - | 14 | CASSLGGQDEKLFF
TRBV5-1 | - | 16 | CASSLIAPRGVTEAFF
TRBV18 | - | 16 | CASSLRQASSGNTIYF
TRBV10-3 | - | 14 | CAITGDTGANVLTF
TRBV28 | - | 15 | CASSVLSGSSYEQYF
TRBV5-1 | - | 15 | CASSLEGARSYEQYF
TRBV5-1 | - | 16 | CASSLGTSRGTDTQYF
TRBV10-3 | once | 12 | CAIQGAGNTIYF
TRBV11-2 | - | 15 | CASSSQGFSGNTIYF
TRBV28 | - | 13 | CASSLQGARGYTF
TRBV6-1 | - | 13 | CASSDGGRETQYF
TRBV5-1 | once | 15 | CASSLGSRDRYGYTF
TRBV5-4 | few | 16 | CASSPRSGLGENIQYF
TRBV28 | - | 15 | CASSSTGGSNEKLFF